Each of the 4 T cell receptor beta chains below was sequenced from the same sample in a study of cytomegalovirus exposure and HLA in healthy donors. Primers: 60 Vbeta forward and 13 Jbeta reverse. TCRdb's copy holds only in-frame clones and misses some; the assay was immunoSEQ multiplex PCR. The sample gives about 140,000 clones, approximately 84% of which show up once; approximately 1.5% is in the top ten. The sample taken for sequencing was PBMCs. These TCRs come from a man younger than 45 in good health and CMV-seropositive.

The chain combines TRBV28 with TRBJ2-7, with TRBD2 identical over 8 bases. The J segment lost 0 bases and the V segment lost 6 bases, leaving 10 bases of the junction unmatched. This CDR3 region has 16 residues. The germline V gene encodes CDR1 MDHEN and CDR2 SYDVKM. CDR3 sequence (DNA): TGTGCCAGCAGGGCGGGACTAAGCGGGGGCTCCTACGAGCAGTACTTC. It yields the protein CASRAGLSGGSYEQYF.

The chain carries TRBV19 and TRBJ1-2; D is unresolved. The CDR3 is made up of 13 amino acids. From germline, CDR1 is LNHDA and CDR2 SQIVND (reference sequence). With 1 base removed from V and 8 bases from J, the gap between germline ends came to 11 bases. In DNA, the CDR3 is TGTGCCAGTAGTATAGGCCCCGGGAGGGGCTACACCTTC. It is translated as CASSIGPGRGYTF.

J is TRBJ1-5 and V is TRBV6-1, with 10 bases matching TRBD1. The CDR3 contains 15 residues. Germline trimming cut 4 bases from V and 7 bases from J; bases unmatched to any gene: 7. Germline lookup yields CDR1 MNHNS and CDR2 SASEGT. CDR3 nucleotide sequence: TGTGCCAGCAGTGCCAGGACAGGGGGTGAGCAGCCCCAGCATTTT. It codes for CASSARTGGEQPQHF.

This clone was seen more than once but under ten times. This rearrangement joins TRBV6-4 to TRBJ2-3; D is possibly TRBD2 (7 bases). The germline V gene has CDR1 MRHNA and CDR2 SNTAGT. The V gene lost 0 bases and the J gene lost 6 bases, with 10 bases spanning the gap. This CDR3 is 14 amino acids long. The CDR3 sequence is CASSDSGGPDTQYF. In DNA, the CDR3 is TGTGCCAGCAGTGACTCGGGGGGGCCCGATACGCAGTATTTT.